This TCR beta chain derives from a study of T cell responses to AZD1222 COVID-19 vaccine. Clones were read by immunoSEQ multiplex PCR, and TCRdb kept only the in-frame ones, dropping some. The top ten hold 3.5% to 5.5% of the sample, which has 90,000 to 130,000 clones, about 81% seen once. On this clone: The identical CDR3 is also encoded by other nucleotide sequences in the sample.

Between the trimmed V and J ends, which lost 8 bases and 1 base, there was a span of 12 bases. CDR1 is MNHEY and CDR2 is SVGAGI in the germline V gene. This CDR3 comprises 14 residues. J is TRBJ1-3 and V is TRBV6-5, with a tentative D call TRBD1 (5 bases). The source was peripheral blood, collected on day 0 of AZD1222 vaccination. The source is an adult in good health. The CDR3 DNA reads as TGTGCCAGCCGTTCCGACAGTTCTGGAAACACCATATATTTT. Translated, it gives CASRSDSSGNTIYF.